Shown below are 27 T cell receptor beta chains from a single sample sequenced in a study of tumor and adjacent non-tumor tissue in lung cancer. A modified ARM-PCR protocol with three rounds of nested PCR amplified TCRbeta. TCRdb used MiXCR to reprocess the multiplex PCR reads, holding one entry per CDR3 protein. Of 110,000 or so distinct CDR3 sequences listed, around 75% are singletons. The template was RNA from unsorted bulk tissue. Sequencing was done on a sample of lung tumor tissue. The receptors were sampled from a woman aged 60-75 years with non-small cell lung cancer.

A note on this clonotype: Without the conserved terminal phenylalanine or tryptophan, this CDR3 likely stems from a read error. The gene calls are TRBV29-1 and TRBJ2-3, with D possibly matching TRBD1 (5 bases). CDR3 length: 15 amino acids. The germline V gene encodes CDR1 SQVTM and CDR2 ANQGSEA. DNA of the CDR3: TGCAACGTTGAAGTAAGGGATAGGGGAACAGATACGCAGTATTCT. It encodes CNVEVRDRGTDTQYS.

Comments on this clonotype: Being one base from a much bigger clone, this may be a read error. The gene calls are TRBV6-5 and TRBJ2-1; perhaps TRBD2 as D (6 bases). This CDR3 contains 15 residues. Germline V gene sequence: CDR1 MNHEY, CDR2 SVGAGI. DNA of the CDR3: TGTGCCAGCAGTTACACGGGGGAAGGGTACAATGAGCAGTCCTTC. This translates into CASSYTGEGYNEQSF.

The chain couples TRBV11-1 to TRBJ2-2; 7 bases match TRBD2. The germline gives CDR1 SGHAT, CDR2 FQDESV (reference sequence). With V trimmed by 9 bases and J by 4 bases, 17 bases remained unmatched. CDR3 length: 17 residues. CDR3: CARSQRLAGESTGELFF. The CDR3, as DNA: TGTGCCAGGAGCCAGCGACTAGCAGGAGAATCCACCGGGGAGCTGTTTTTT.

To note about this clonotype: Because it lacks the conserved phenylalanine or tryptophan at the end, this CDR3 is likely a read error. It is unclear where the CDR3 begins or ends on the DNA, so no DNA is shown, and the CDR3 is as TCRdb lists it. This sequence joins TRBV11-3 and TRBJ1-1; TRBD1, the D gene given by the table, was not confirmed from the DNA. The germline gives CDR1 SGHNT, CDR2 YENEEA. Inclusive of both ends, the CDR3 amounts to 14 amino acids. CDR3 region: CASRDRNGEGKTFV.

The V gene is TRBV6-2 or TRBV6-3, the J gene TRBJ1-2; tentatively, D is TRBD1 (6 bases). Looked up from germline, CDR1 is MNHEY and CDR2 is SVGEGT. This CDR3 has 15 residues. Deletions cut 2 bases from V and 4 bases from J, with 14 bases between. The CDR3 region is CASSYAPDRPYGYTF. For the CDR3, the DNA is TGTGCCAGCAGTTACGCACCCGACAGGCCCTATGGCTACACCTTC.

Of note for this clonotype: Because it lacks the conserved phenylalanine or tryptophan at the end, this CDR3 is likely a read error. The chain carries TRBV28 and TRBJ2-7; D may match TRBD1 or TRBD2 (5 bases each). The CDR3 is 14 residues long. In germline, CDR1 is MDHEN, CDR2 SYDVKM. V was shortened by 10 bases and J by 4 bases, with 20 bases between the two germline ends. The CDR3 DNA is TGTGCCAAAAGTCTGAAGGGACCGCCGTACGAGCAGTACCTC. It is translated as CAKSLKGPPYEQYL.

The count of this clonotype is one. This sequence may be a read error, since a much larger clone differs from it by one base. V usage is TRBV6-2 or TRBV6-3 and J usage is TRBJ1-5, with 7 bases identical to TRBD1. Germline V gene lookup returns CDR1 MNHEY and CDR2 SVGEGT. The CDR3 has 15 residues. CDR3 amino acids: CASSYSDRVDQPHHF. Written as DNA, the CDR3 is TGTGCCAGCAGTTACTCTGACAGGGTGGATCAGCCCCATCATTTT.

The chain recombines TRBV11-3 with TRBJ2-2, with TRBD1 identical over 8 bases. The CDR3 has 15 amino acids. CDR1 and CDR2 (germline): SGHNT, YENEEA. V shed 10 bases, J shed 4 bases, and the junction held 11 bases outside the gene matches. DNA for the CDR3: TGTGCCAACAACCCCGGGACAGGAGTCACCGGGGAGCTGTTTTTT. It translates to CANNPGTGVTGELFF. Using reference TRBV11-3 and TRBJ2-2 for the parts outside the CDR3, the full variable domain is EAGVVQSPRYKIIEKKQPVAFWCNPISGHNTLYWYLQNLGQGPELLIRYENEEAVDDSQLPKDRFSAERLKGVDSTLKIQPAELGDSAVYLCANNPGTGVTGELFFGEGSRLTVL.

There are many counts of this clonotype. The chain carries TRBV12-3 or TRBV12-4 and TRBJ1-6; 10 nucleotides align to TRBD1. The V gene end was trimmed by 6 bases and the J gene end by 9 bases; junction bases not matched to a gene: 8. The CDR3 extends over 15 amino acids. The CDR3 here is CASRSGQGDTSPLHF. CDR3 nucleotide sequence: TGTGCCAGCAGAAGCGGACAGGGGGACACTTCACCCCTCCACTTT.

About this clonotype itself: A junction boundary mismatches the germline segment, possibly from a read error. V gene TRBV13 combines with J gene TRBJ2-3, with 9 bases fitting TRBD2. Germline assignment: CDR1 PRHDT and CDR2 FYEKMQ (reference sequence). The CDR3 has 15 residues. The CDR3 protein is CASSHSGGFAETRYF. CDR3 nucleotide sequence: TGTGCCAGCAGCCATAGCGGGGGCTTTGCGGAAACGCGGTATTTT.

The V gene is TRBV28, the J gene TRBJ2-1; the D gene is possibly TRBD1 (5 bases). Germline lookup yields CDR1 MDHEN and CDR2 SYDVKM. V was pared by 9 bases and J by 6 bases, with 18 bases between. The CDR3 covers 14 residues. The CDR3 sequence: CASSPRIGANEQFF. CDR3 in DNA: TGTGCCAGTAGTCCCCGGATAGGGGCCAATGAGCAGTTCTTC.

Comments on this clonotype: One end of the junction is discordant with germline, which a read error may explain. This sequence joins TRBV6-2 or TRBV6-3 and TRBJ2-7; D unclear. The CDR3 length is 16 residues. Germline CDR1 MNHEY, CDR2 SVGEGT. This chain's CDR3 is CVSSRIEAFSPYEQYF. CDR3 bases: TGTGTCAGCAGTAGGATAGAGGCTTTCAGCCCCTACGAGCAGTACTTC.

Concerning this clonotype: This may come from a read error, since a much larger clone is one base off. The V gene is TRBV12-3 or TRBV12-4, the J gene TRBJ2-6; D is possibly TRBD1 or TRBD2 (5 bases each). CDR3 length: 14 amino acids. The CDR3 bases are TGTCCCAGCAGTGTGGGGACCGGGGCCAACGTCCTGACTTTC. Translating gives CPSSVGTGANVLTF.

About this clonotype itself: At one end, the junction sequence differs from germline, possibly due to a read error. The DNA for the CDR3 is TGTGCCAGCAGCCTGCGACTAGCGGGAGAATCCACTGGGGAGCCGTTTTTT. Encoded protein: CASSLRLAGESTGEPFF. The chain combines TRBV11-1 with TRBJ2-2; 12 positions match TRBD2. Germline CDR1 and CDR2: SGHAT and FQDESV (reference sequence). This CDR3 contains 17 residues.

In regard to this clonotype: One base away lies a much larger clone, so this may be a sequencing read error. The chain combines TRBV20-1 with TRBJ2-5; the match to TRBD2 covers 7 bases. CDR3 size: 11 residues. V gave up 5 bases and J gave up 7 bases; unmatched junction bases: 4. Germline values: CDR1 DFQATT, CDR2 SNEGSKA (reference sequence). This chain's CDR3 is CSAPSGVTQYF. CDR3 DNA sequence: TGCAGTGCTCCCAGCGGGGTGACCCAGTACTTC.

This clonotype was seen ten or more times. The V gene is TRBV28, the J gene TRBJ2-7, with D perhaps being TRBD1 or TRBD2 (5 bases each). Germline CDR1 is MDHEN and CDR2 is SYDVKM. The CDR3 covers 18 residues. V dropped 5 bases and J dropped 2 bases, with 25 bases sitting between them. The CDR3 spells CASSVGSVRGANPYEQYF. CDR3 bases: TGTGCCAGCAGTGTAGGGTCAGTAAGAGGGGCGAATCCCTACGAGCAGTACTTC.

This clonotype is a singleton in its sample. V gene TRBV29-1 combines with J gene TRBJ2-7, with D perhaps TRBD2 (5 bases). CDR3 size: 12 residues. Germline CDR1 SQVTM, CDR2 ANQGSEA. CDR3 DNA: TGCGACGTTGAGGGCTCCAGCGACGAGCAGTACTTC. Translation gives CDVEGSSDEQYF.

This clonotype was detected a few times. This sequence may be a read error, since a much larger clone differs from it by one base. The chain uses TRBV20-1 and TRBJ2-5; D remains unclear. The CDR3 sequence is 13 residues long. Per the germline V gene, CDR1 is DFQATT and CDR2 is SNEGSKA (reference sequence). The CDR3 bases are TGCGGTGCCCTCTCCGTACAGAAAGAGACCCAGTACTTC. Translation: CGALSVQKETQYF.

This clonotype has only one observation. The junction shows a germline mismatch at one end, possibly a read error. This chain joins TRBV4-3 and TRBJ1-1, with TRBD1 as a possible D gene (6 bases). The CDR3 contains 15 residues. CDR1 is LGHNA, CDR2 YSLEER, per germline. CDR3 sequence (DNA): TGCGCCAGCAGCCGCACCGGGACATGGGGAACTGAAGTTTTCTTT. As protein: CASSRTGTWGTEVFF.

Remarks on this clonotype: One end of the junction does not line up with germline, which may come from a read error. The chain combines TRBV29-1 with TRBJ1-2; D uncertain. This CDR3 region has 11 residues. Germline loops: CDR1 SQVTM, CDR2 ANQGSEA. CDR3 sequence reads: CSVDGNEGYTF. In DNA form, the CDR3 reads TGTAGCGTTGACGGGAACGAAGGCTACACCTTC.

About this clonotype itself: Germline and junction disagree at one end, which may indicate a read error. The chain uses TRBV20-1 and TRBJ2-1; D possibly corresponds to TRBD1 (5 bases). Germline V lookup: CDR1 DFQATT, CDR2 SNEGSKA (reference sequence). CDR3 length: 16 residues. The chain's CDR3 is CNARNGQGKVYNEQFF. Here the CDR3 DNA reads TGCAATGCTAGAAACGGACAAGGGAAAGTTTACAATGAGCAGTTCTTC.

Of note for this clonotype: One junction end does not reproduce the germline sequence, and a read error may be involved. This chain links TRBV11-3 with TRBJ2-7, with TRBD1 matching 7 bases. CDR3 length: 14 residues. Germline loops: CDR1 SGHNT, CDR2 YENEEA. The CDR3 nucleotides are TGTGCCGGCAGCTGGGGGACAGTCTCCTACAAGCAGTACTTC. This translates into CAGSWGTVSYKQYF.

This clonotype was picked up a small number of times. The chain couples TRBV5-5 to TRBJ2-3; D remains unclear. V lost 2 bases to trimming and J lost 4 bases, with 8 bases between them. CDR1 SGHKS and CDR2 YYEKEE come from the germline V gene (reference sequence). The CDR3 is 13 residues long. Written as DNA, the CDR3 is TGTGCCAGCAGCTTCGGCGGCTCAGATACGCAGTATTTT. The encoded protein is CASSFGGSDTQYF.

This chain uses TRBV12-3 or TRBV12-4 with TRBJ2-2; 7 bases align to TRBD1. CDR3 size: 14 residues. V trimming: 11 bases; J trimming: 3 bases; junction bases outside the gene matches: 9. The DNA of the CDR3 is TGTGCCGGTTTGAGGGGGCAGTACACCGGGGAGCTGTTTTTT. Translated, it gives CAGLRGQYTGELFF.

The V gene is TRBV6-2 or TRBV6-3, the J gene TRBJ2-7; D gene unclear. Looked up from germline, CDR1 is MNHEY and CDR2 is SVGEGT. This CDR3 is 11 amino acids long. The CDR3 region is CSSCNTYEQYF. DNA for the CDR3: TGTAGCAGCTGCAATACCTACGAGCAGTACTTC.

As to this clonotype: Compared with germline, one end of the junction differs, possibly owing to a read error. The V call is TRBV12-3 or TRBV12-4, the J call TRBJ1-4; D is possibly TRBD1 (5 bases). The CDR3 is 12 residues long. CDR3 bases: TGTGTCAGCAGACGGACATTCGAAAAACTGTTTTTT. Amino acid sequence: CVSRRTFEKLFF.

With respect to this clonotype: Its ends do not fully match the called genes, so a read error is possible. The chain employs TRBV6-5 and TRBJ1-1; TRBD1 agrees at 8 bases. Germline V gene data show CDR1 as MNHEY and CDR2 as SVGAGI. This CDR3 is 13 amino acids long. The CDR3 reads CGSSYRGNTEAFF. CDR3 in DNA: TGTGGCAGCAGTTACAGGGGGAATACTGAAGCTTTCTTT.